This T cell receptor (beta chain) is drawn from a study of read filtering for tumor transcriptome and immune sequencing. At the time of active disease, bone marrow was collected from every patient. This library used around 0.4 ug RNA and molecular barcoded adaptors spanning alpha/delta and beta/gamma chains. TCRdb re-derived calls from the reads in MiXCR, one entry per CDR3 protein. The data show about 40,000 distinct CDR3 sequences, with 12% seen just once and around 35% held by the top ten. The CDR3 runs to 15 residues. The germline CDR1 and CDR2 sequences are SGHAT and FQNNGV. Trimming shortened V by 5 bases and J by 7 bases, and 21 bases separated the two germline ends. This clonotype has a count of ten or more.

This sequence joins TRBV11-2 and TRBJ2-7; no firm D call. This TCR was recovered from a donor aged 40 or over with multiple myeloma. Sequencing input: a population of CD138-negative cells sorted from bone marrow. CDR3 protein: CASSQLDTSPWEQYF. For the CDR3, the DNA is TGTGCCAGCAGCCAACTTGACACTTCCCCCTGGGAGCAGTACTTC.